A selection of T cell receptor beta chains follows, all from one sample in a study of Japanese encephalitis immunity and Zika vaccine responses. TCRdb re-analysed the 5' RACE reads in MiXCR, keeping a single row per CDR3 protein. The data show 1,500 to 2,000 distinct CDR3 sequences, 5% to 5.5% seen once. The sample in question was antigen-activated CD4+ T cells from blood, cultured, obtained during a Zika inactivated vaccine study. The receptors shown here come from an adult woman who received an inactivated Zika virus vaccine. Each CDR3 is given with its conserved first and last residue. Each record gives: clone size, D gene, J gene, V gene, CDR3 protein, CDR3 DNA. D genes are given only for firm matches. Clone size is not always given. Where it is, it says once, few, many or a class for expanded clones.

size: .; D: .; J: TRBJ2-2; V: TRBV15; CDR3: CATSRDLNRETGELFF; DNA: TGTGCCACCAGCAGAGATTTAAACAGGGAGACCGGGGAGCTGTTTTTT
size: few; D: TRBD1; J: TRBJ2-7; V: TRBV20-1; CDR3: CSANVGTGTYEQYF; DNA: TGCAGTGCTAACGTAGGGACAGGGACCTACGAGCAGTACTTC
size: .; D: .; J: TRBJ2-2; V: TRBV12-5; CDR3: CASGLVGPFTGELFF; DNA: TGTGCTAGTGGTTTGGTAGGGCCCTTCACCGGGGAGCTGTTTTTT
size: few; D: TRBD2; J: TRBJ2-7; V: TRBV6-5; CDR3: CASSPTSGGPQGQYF; DNA: TGTGCCAGCAGTCCTACTAGCGGGGGCCCCCAGGGGCAGTACTTC
size: .; D: .; J: TRBJ1-6; V: TRBV5-1; CDR3: CASSLGTDRSSYNSPLHF; DNA: TGCGCCAGCAGCTTGGGGACGGACCGTAGCTCCTATAATTCACCCCTCCACTTT
size: large; D: TRBD1; J: TRBJ2-7; V: TRBV9; CDR3: CASSKQGSAYEQYF; DNA: TGTGCCAGCAGCAAACAGGGGAGTGCCTACGAGCAGTACTTC
size: .; D: .; J: TRBJ2-2; V: TRBV5-4; CDR3: CASSGTGAPGTGELFF; DNA: TGTGCCAGCAGCGGGACGGGGGCTCCGGGCACCGGGGAGCTGTTTTTT
size: many; D: .; J: TRBJ2-3; V: TRBV9; CDR3: CASSVAGLSTDTQYF; DNA: TGTGCCAGCAGCGTAGCAGGCCTTAGCACAGATACGCAGTATTTT
size: medium-sized; D: TRBD1; J: TRBJ1-1; V: TRBV15; CDR3: CATSPGTGANTEAFF; DNA: TGTGCCACCAGCCCCGGGACAGGGGCGAACACTGAAGCTTTCTTT
size: many; D: .; J: TRBJ1-5; V: TRBV7-2; CDR3: CASSPTPNQPQHF; DNA: TGTGCCAGCAGCCCGACACCAAATCAGCCCCAGCATTTT
size: .; D: TRBD2; J: TRBJ2-5; V: TRBV29-1; CDR3: CSVGAGGLQETQYF; DNA: TGCAGCGTTGGGGCGGGGGGACTCCAAGAGACCCAGTACTTC
size: .; D: TRBD1; J: TRBJ1-4; V: TRBV24-1; CDR3: CATSDPREGAPGKLFF; DNA: TGTGCCACCAGTGATCCCCGTGAGGGGGCGCCGGGAAAACTGTTTTTT
size: few; D: TRBD1; J: TRBJ1-1; V: TRBV6-2/TRBV6-3; CDR3: CASSAAGTGRNTEAFF; DNA: TGTGCCAGCAGTGCGGCGGGGACAGGCCGCAACACTGAAGCTTTCTTT
size: medium-sized; D: .; J: TRBJ2-2; V: TRBV18; CDR3: CASSPQPGTGELFF; DNA: TGTGCCAGCTCACCGCAGCCGGGCACCGGGGAGCTGTTTTTT
size: medium-sized; D: .; J: TRBJ1-6; V: TRBV9; CDR3: CASSVDSSYNSPLHF; DNA: TGTGCCAGCAGCGTCGACAGCTCCTATAATTCACCCCTCCACTTT
size: few; D: .; J: TRBJ1-6; V: TRBV3-1; CDR3: CASSLSDNSPLHF; DNA: TGTGCCAGCAGCCTATCGGACAATTCACCCCTCCACTTT
size: .; D: .; J: TRBJ1-1; V: TRBV5-1; CDR3: CASRATGADDEAFF; DNA: TGCGCCAGCCGGGCCACCGGAGCCGACGATGAAGCTTTCTTT
size: many; D: .; J: TRBJ1-5; V: TRBV5-1; CDR3: CASSLGSGDSNQPQHF; DNA: TGCGCCAGCAGCTTGGGGTCAGGGGATAGCAATCAGCCCCAGCATTTT
size: medium-sized; D: .; J: TRBJ1-5; V: TRBV6-2/TRBV6-3; CDR3: CASSPGPSAQHF; DNA: TGTGCCAGCAGCCCGGGCCCCTCGGCCCAGCATTTT
size: many; D: .; J: TRBJ1-2; V: TRBV6-2/TRBV6-3; CDR3: CASSYGRNYGYTF; DNA: TGTGCCAGCAGTTACGGCCGGAACTATGGCTACACCTTC
size: many; D: .; J: TRBJ2-1; V: TRBV7-2; CDR3: CASSLTIGGEQFF; DNA: TGTGCCAGCAGCCTAACGATTGGAGGGGAGCAGTTCTTC
size: few; D: .; J: TRBJ1-1; V: TRBV6-2/TRBV6-3; CDR3: CASSYPTGALGYTEAFF; DNA: TGTGCCAGCAGTTACCCGACGGGGGCGTTGGGGTACACTGAAGCTTTCTTT
size: .; D: .; J: TRBJ2-7; V: TRBV11-3; CDR3: CASSLLPAGVNEQYF; DNA: TGTGCCAGCAGCCTCCTTCCGGCAGGGGTCAACGAGCAGTACTTC
size: .; D: TRBD1; J: TRBJ2-2; V: TRBV14; CDR3: CASSKTGFTGELFF; DNA: TGTGCCAGCAGCAAGACAGGGTTCACCGGGGAGCTGTTTTTT
size: .; D: .; J: TRBJ2-5; V: TRBV11-2; CDR3: CASSPNRETQYF; DNA: TGTGCCAGCAGCCCTAACCGGGAGACCCAGTACTTC
size: many; D: .; J: TRBJ2-2; V: TRBV4-2; CDR3: CASSQDRTRRSGELFF; DNA: TGTGCCAGCAGCCAAGATAGGACTCGGAGATCCGGGGAGCTGTTTTTT
size: .; D: .; J: TRBJ1-2; V: TRBV28; CDR3: CASSLLGTRNYGYTF; DNA: TGTGCCAGCAGTTTACTAGGGACACGTAACTATGGCTACACCTTC
size: few; D: TRBD1; J: TRBJ2-2; V: TRBV7-8; CDR3: CASSFRRKTGGGSSGELFF; DNA: TGTGCCAGCAGCTTCCGCAGGAAGACAGGGGGCGGGAGTTCCGGGGAGCTGTTTTTT
size: many; D: .; J: TRBJ2-1; V: TRBV28; CDR3: CASSLSWFRGSKGKFF; DNA: TGTGCCAGCAGTTTATCGTGGTTTAGGGGCTCCAAAGGGAAGTTCTTC
size: large; D: .; J: TRBJ1-1; V: TRBV4-3; CDR3: CASSELGTGNTEAFF; DNA: TGCGCCAGCAGCGAGCTCGGGACTGGGAACACTGAAGCTTTCTTT
size: .; D: TRBD2; J: TRBJ2-1; V: TRBV14; CDR3: CASSQPTSGGSLANEQFF; DNA: TGTGCCAGCAGCCAGCCGACTAGCGGGGGGTCCCTGGCCAATGAGCAGTTCTTC
size: large; D: .; J: TRBJ1-1; V: TRBV5-1; CDR3: CASSWGHSNTEAFF; DNA: TGCGCCAGCAGTTGGGGACACTCGAACACTGAAGCTTTCTTT
size: medium-sized; D: TRBD1; J: TRBJ1-1; V: TRBV11-2; CDR3: CASANRGNTEAFF; DNA: TGTGCCAGCGCCAACAGGGGGAACACTGAAGCTTTCTTT
size: many; D: .; J: TRBJ2-7; V: TRBV2; CDR3: CASGRLRGYYEQYF; DNA: TGTGCCAGCGGCCGGCTAAGGGGCTACTACGAGCAGTACTTC
size: few; D: TRBD2; J: TRBJ2-2; V: TRBV20-1; CDR3: CSARGGGYTGELFF; DNA: TGCAGTGCTAGGGGCGGGGGGTACACCGGGGAGCTGTTTTTT
size: medium-sized; D: TRBD1; J: TRBJ1-6; V: TRBV12-3/TRBV12-4; CDR3: CASSLGQGAKSRGSPLHF; DNA: TGTGCCAGCAGTTTGGGGCAGGGGGCGAAATCAAGAGGTTCACCCCTCCACTTT
size: medium-sized; D: .; J: TRBJ1-5; V: TRBV12-3/TRBV12-4; CDR3: CASSLQLDQPQHF; DNA: TGTGCCAGCAGTTTACAGTTGGATCAGCCCCAGCATTTT
size: large; D: .; J: TRBJ1-5; V: TRBV3-1; CDR3: CASSPRQHQPQHF; DNA: TGTGCCAGCAGTCCCCGCCAGCACCAGCCCCAGCATTTT
size: many; D: .; J: TRBJ1-6; V: TRBV7-2; CDR3: CASSLALGSNSPLHF; DNA: TGTGCCAGCAGCTTAGCGTTAGGGTCAAATTCACCCCTCCACTTT
size: many; D: .; J: TRBJ2-1; V: TRBV29-1; CDR3: CSVDNFNEQFF; DNA: TGCAGCGTTGATAATTTCAATGAGCAGTTCTTC